This T cell receptor beta chain was profiled in a study of T cell responses to AZD1222 COVID-19 vaccine. Study results and caveats: Most donors were white British and more were female, and clonal diversity was possibly underestimated. Spike was spanned by vaccine-associated CD4 TCRs, which were dominant at 160-218 and 743-854. Only five or six individuals given AZD1222 were seropositive at baseline. Repertoire collection took place solely once the T cell response had peaked.

Per germline, CDR1 SGHDN and CDR2 FVKESK. The length of the CDR3 is 15 residues. Trimming pared 4 bases from V and 6 bases from J, leaving 18 bases between. In regard to this clone: Its antigen remains unknown.

Profiled with immunoSEQ multiplex PCR; TCRdb holds only in-frame clones, not every one. The sample lists about 60,000 clones, over 80% seen once, with less than 7% in the top ten. V is TRBV14 and J is TRBJ1-2; D is ambiguous. Here the sequenced sample was peripheral blood, taken 28 days after the second dose of the MenACWY control vaccine. The source of this sequence is an adult who received the MenACWY meningococcal vaccine as a control. In nucleotides, the CDR3 is TGTGCCAGCAGCCGATCAAGGGCCCAGGTCGATGGCTACACCTTC. It encodes CASSRSRAQVDGYTF.